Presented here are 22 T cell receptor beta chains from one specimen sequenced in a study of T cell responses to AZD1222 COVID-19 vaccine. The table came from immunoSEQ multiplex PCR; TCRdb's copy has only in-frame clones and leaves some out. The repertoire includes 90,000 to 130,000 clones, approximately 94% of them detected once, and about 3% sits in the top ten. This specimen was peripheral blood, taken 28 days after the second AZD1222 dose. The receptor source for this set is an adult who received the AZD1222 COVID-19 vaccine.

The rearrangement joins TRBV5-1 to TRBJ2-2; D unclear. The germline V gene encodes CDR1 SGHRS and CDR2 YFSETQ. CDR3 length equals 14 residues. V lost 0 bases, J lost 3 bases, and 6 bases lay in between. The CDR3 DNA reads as TGCGCCAGCAGCTTGGGGAGTTACACCGGGGAGCTGTTTTTT. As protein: CASSLGSYTGELFF.

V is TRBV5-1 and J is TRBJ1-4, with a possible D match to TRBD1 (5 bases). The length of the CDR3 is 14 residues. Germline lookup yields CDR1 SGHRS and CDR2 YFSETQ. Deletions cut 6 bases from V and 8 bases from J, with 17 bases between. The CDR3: CASNEGHTEEKLFF. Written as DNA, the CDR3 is TGCGCCAGCAACGAAGGACATACGGAAGAAAAACTGTTTTTT.

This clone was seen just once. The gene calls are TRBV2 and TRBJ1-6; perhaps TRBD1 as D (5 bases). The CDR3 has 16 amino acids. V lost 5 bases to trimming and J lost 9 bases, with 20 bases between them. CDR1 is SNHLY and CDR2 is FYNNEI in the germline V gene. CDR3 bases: TGTGCCAGCAGTCCCCTGACAGTCCTAAGTGGTTCACCCCTCCACTTT. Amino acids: CASSPLTVLSGSPLHF.

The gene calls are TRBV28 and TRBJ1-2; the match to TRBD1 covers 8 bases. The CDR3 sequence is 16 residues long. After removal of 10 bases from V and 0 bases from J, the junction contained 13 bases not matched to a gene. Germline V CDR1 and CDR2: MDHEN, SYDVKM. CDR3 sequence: CATEIPTGDSNYGYTF. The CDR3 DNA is TGTGCCACCGAAATCCCGACAGGGGACTCTAACTATGGCTACACCTTC.

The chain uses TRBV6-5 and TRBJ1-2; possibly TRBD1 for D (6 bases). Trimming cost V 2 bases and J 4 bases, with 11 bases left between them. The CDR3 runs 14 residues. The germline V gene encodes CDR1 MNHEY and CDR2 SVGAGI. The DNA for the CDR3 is TGTGCCAGCAGTTACGCCGGACAGCCCTATGGCTACACCTTC. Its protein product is CASSYAGQPYGYTF.

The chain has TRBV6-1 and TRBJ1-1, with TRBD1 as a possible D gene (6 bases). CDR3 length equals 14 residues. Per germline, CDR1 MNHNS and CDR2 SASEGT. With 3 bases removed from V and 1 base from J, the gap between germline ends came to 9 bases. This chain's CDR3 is CASSEGATNTEAFF. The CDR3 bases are TGTGCCAGCAGTGAGGGGGCGACGAACACTGAAGCTTTCTTT.

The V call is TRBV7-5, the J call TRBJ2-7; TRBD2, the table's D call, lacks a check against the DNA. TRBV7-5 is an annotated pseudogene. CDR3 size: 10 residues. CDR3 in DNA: TGTGTCAGATTTCCTCACGAGCAGTACTTC. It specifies CVRFPHEQYF.

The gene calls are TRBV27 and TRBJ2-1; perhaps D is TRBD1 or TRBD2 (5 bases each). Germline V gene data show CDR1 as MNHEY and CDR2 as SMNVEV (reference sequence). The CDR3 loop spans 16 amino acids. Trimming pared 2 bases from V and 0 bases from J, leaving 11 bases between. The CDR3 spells CASSLGTRNSYNEQFF. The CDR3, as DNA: TGTGCCAGCAGTTTAGGGACCAGGAACTCCTACAATGAGCAGTTCTTC.

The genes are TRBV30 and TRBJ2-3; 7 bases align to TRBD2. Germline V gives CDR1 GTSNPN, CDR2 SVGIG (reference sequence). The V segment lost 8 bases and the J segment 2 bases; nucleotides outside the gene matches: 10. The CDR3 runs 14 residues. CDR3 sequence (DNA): TGTGCCCCAATAGCGGGTGCCACCACAGATACGCAGTATTTT. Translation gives CAPIAGATTDTQYF.

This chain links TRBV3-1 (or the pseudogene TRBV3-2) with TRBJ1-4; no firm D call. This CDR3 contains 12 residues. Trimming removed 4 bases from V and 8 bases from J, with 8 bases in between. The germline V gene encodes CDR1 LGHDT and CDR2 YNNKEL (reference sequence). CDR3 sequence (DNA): TGTGCCAGCAGCCCCATCGGCGAAAAACTGTTTTTT. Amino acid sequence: CASSPIGEKLFF.

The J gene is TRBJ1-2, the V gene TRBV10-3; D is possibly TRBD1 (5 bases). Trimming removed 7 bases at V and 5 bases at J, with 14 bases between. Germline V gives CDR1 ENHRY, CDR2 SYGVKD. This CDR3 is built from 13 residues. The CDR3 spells CAITRTLEYGYTF. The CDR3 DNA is TGTGCCATCACCAGGACACTAGAATATGGCTACACCTTC.

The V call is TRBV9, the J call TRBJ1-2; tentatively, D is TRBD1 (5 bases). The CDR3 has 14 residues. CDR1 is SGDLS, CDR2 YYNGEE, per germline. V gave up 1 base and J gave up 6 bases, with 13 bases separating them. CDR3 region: CASSVLPQGNGYTF. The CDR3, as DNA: TGTGCCAGCAGCGTACTGCCTCAGGGCAATGGCTACACCTTC.

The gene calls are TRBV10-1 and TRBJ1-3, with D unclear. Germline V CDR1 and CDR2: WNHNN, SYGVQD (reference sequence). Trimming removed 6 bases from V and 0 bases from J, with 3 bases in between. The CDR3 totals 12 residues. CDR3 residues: CASSHSGNTIYF. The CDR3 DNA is TGCGCCAGCAGCCACTCTGGAAACACCATATATTTT.

The CDR3 loop is CASSPRPERQGASGYTF. CDR3 bases: TGCGCCAGCAGCCCCAGACCCGAGAGACAGGGGGCTAGTGGCTACACCTTC. The V and J genes are TRBV5-1 and TRBJ1-2; 10 nucleotides line up with TRBD1. The CDR3 extends over 17 amino acids. Germline V gives CDR1 SGHRS, CDR2 YFSETQ. The J segment lost 7 bases and the V segment lost 4 bases, leaving 16 bases of the junction unmatched.

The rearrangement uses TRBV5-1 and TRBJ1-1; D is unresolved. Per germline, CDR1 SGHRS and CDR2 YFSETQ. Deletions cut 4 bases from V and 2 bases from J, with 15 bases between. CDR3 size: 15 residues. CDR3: CASSRSSGVNTEAFF. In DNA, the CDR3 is TGCGCCAGCAGCAGGTCAAGTGGTGTAAACACTGAAGCTTTCTTT.

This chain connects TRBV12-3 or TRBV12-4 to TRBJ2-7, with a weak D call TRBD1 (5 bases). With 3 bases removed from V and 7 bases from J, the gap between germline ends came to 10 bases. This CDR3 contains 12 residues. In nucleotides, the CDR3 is TGTGCCAGCAGTTTTCAGGCAGGGGAGCAGTACTTC. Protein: CASSFQAGEQYF.

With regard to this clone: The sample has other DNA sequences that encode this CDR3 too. The CDR3 region has the DNA TGCGCCAGCAGCTTAGGGGACTCCTACAATGAGCAGTTCTTC. This codes for CASSLGDSYNEQFF. The J gene is TRBJ2-1, the V gene TRBV5-1, with D possibly being TRBD1 (5 bases). CDR1 SGHRS and CDR2 YFSETQ come from the germline V gene. Between the trimmed V and J ends, which lost 2 bases and 0 bases, there was a span of 6 bases. CDR3 length equals 14 residues.

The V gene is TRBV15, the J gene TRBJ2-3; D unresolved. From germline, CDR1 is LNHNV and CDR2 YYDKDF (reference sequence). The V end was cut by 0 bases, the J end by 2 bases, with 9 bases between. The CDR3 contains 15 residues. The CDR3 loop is CATSRDGVITDTQYF. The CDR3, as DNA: TGTGCCACCAGCAGAGATGGGGTCATCACAGATACGCAGTATTTT.

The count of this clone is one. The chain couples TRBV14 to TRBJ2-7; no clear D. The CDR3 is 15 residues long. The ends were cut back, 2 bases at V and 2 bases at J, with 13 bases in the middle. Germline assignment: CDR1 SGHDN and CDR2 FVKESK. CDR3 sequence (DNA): TGTGCCAGCAGCCAACGGGCAGTTTCTCCCTACGAGCAGTACTTC. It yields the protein CASSQRAVSPYEQYF. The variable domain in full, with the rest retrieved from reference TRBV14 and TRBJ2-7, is EAGVTQFPSHSVIEKGQTVTLRCDPISGHDNLYWYRRVMGKEIKFLLHFVKESKQDESGMPNNRFLAERTGGTYSTLKVQPAELEDSGVYFCASSQRAVSPYEQYFGPGTRLTVT.

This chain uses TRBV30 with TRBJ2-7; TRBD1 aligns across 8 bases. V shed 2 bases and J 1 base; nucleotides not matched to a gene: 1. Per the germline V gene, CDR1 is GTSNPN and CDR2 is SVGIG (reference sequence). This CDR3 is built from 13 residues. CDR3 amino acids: CAWSRDRSYEQYF. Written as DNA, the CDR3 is TGTGCCTGGAGTAGGGACAGGTCCTACGAGCAGTACTTC.

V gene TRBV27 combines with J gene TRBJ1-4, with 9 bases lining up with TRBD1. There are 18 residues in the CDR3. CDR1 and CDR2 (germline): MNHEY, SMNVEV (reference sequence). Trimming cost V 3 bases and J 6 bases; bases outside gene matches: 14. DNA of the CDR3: TGTGCCAGCAGTTTCCCCCGCCTCTACAGGGGGCGCGATGAAAAACTGTTTTTT. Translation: CASSFPRLYRGRDEKLFF.

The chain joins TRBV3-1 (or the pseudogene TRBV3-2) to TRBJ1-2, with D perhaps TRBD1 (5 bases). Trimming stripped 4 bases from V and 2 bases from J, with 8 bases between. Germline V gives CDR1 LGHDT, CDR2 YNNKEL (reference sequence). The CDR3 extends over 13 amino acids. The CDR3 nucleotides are TGTGCCAGCAGCCTACAGGAGAACTATGGCTACACCTTC. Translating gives CASSLQENYGYTF.